A single sample gave rise to the 11 T cell receptor beta chains below, sequenced in a study of blood T cell repertoires in COVID-19. Repertoires were generated with immunoSEQ multiplex PCR, while TCRdb's copy carries only in-frame clones and drops some. This sample has tens of thousands of clones, with about 83% found just once. Sequenced material: peripheral blood. These receptors originate from a woman older than 75 with acute or convalescent COVID-19.

The chain links TRBV28 to TRBJ1-2; D not resolved. This CDR3 has 11 residues. The V gene's germline CDR1 is MDHEN and CDR2 SYDVKM. The V end was cut by 5 bases, the J end by 7 bases, with 8 bases between. CDR3 nucleotides: TGTGCCAGCAGTCCAGATTTTGGCTACACCTTC. Translation gives CASSPDFGYTF.

CDR3 sequence: CASTRQVMNTEAFF. DNA for the CDR3: TGTGCCAGCACGAGACAGGTCATGAACACTGAAGCTTTCTTT. The chain recombines TRBV2 with TRBJ1-1, with a possible D match to TRBD1 (6 bases). CDR3 length: 14 amino acids. Per the germline V gene, CDR1 is SNHLY and CDR2 is FYNNEI. V lost 7 bases to trimming and J lost 0 bases, with 12 bases between them.

This clone was counted a single time. The rearrangement joins TRBV15 to TRBJ1-4, with D possibly matching TRBD1 (5 bases). CDR3 size: 16 residues. The germline V and J ends were trimmed by 1 base and 0 bases, with 9 bases remaining between them. Germline CDR1 is LNHNV and CDR2 is YYDKDF (reference sequence). The DNA of the CDR3 is TGTGCCACCAGCAGAGGGACACGCGCAACTAATGAAAAACTGTTTTTT. Residues: CATSRGTRATNEKLFF.

The chain joins TRBV5-4 to TRBJ2-6; D unresolved. The CDR3 has 14 amino acids. Between the trimmed V and J ends, which lost 9 bases and 2 bases, there was a span of 12 bases. Per the germline V gene, CDR1 is SGHNT and CDR2 is YYREEE (reference sequence). CDR3 DNA sequence: TGTGCCATAAAATGGTCGGCTGGGGCCAACGTCCTGACTTTC. This translates into CAIKWSAGANVLTF.

This rearrangement joins TRBV10-3 to TRBJ2-1; 16 positions match TRBD2. The CDR3 length is 17 residues. V trimming: 0 bases; J trimming: 6 bases; junction bases outside the gene matches: 2. Germline V gives CDR1 ENHRY, CDR2 SYGVKD. This CDR3 is CAISESGTSGGANEQFF. The DNA of the CDR3 is TGTGCCATCAGTGAGTCGGGGACTAGCGGGGGGGCCAATGAGCAGTTCTTC.

This clone was seen a handful of times. The chain links TRBV5-1 to TRBJ1-4, with TRBD1 as a possible D gene (5 bases). V was trimmed by 1 base and J by 7 bases, leaving 11 bases between them. The CDR3 totals 14 residues. CDR1 and CDR2 from the germline V gene are SGHRS and YFSETQ. The CDR3 here is CASSLWGPAEKLFF. CDR3 coding DNA: TGCGCCAGCAGCTTGTGGGGCCCCGCTGAAAAACTGTTTTTT.

The sample holds a few counts of this clone. The chain uses TRBV19 and TRBJ2-1; D not certain. Germline values: CDR1 LNHDA, CDR2 SQIVND (reference sequence). The CDR3 loop spans 11 amino acids. V was clipped by 4 bases and J by 8 bases, with 6 bases between them. This CDR3 is CASSRGYEQFF. The CDR3 bases are TGTGCCAGTAGTAGAGGTTATGAGCAGTTCTTC.

V gene TRBV6-1 combines with J gene TRBJ2-1; the match to TRBD1 covers 8 bases. CDR3 length: 24 amino acids. CDR1 is MNHNS, CDR2 SASEGT, per germline. V shed 2 bases and J 5 bases; nucleotides not matched to a gene: 32. The CDR3, as DNA: TGTGCCAGCAGTGAATTTCCAGCAGGGGGCTTCCCGGCGGGCGGGATGATGAGCCACAATGAGCAGTTCTTC. The encoded protein is CASSEFPAGGFPAGGMMSHNEQFF.

V usage is TRBV5-6 and J usage is TRBJ1-2, with 8 bases that match TRBD1. V trimming: 0 bases; J trimming: 4 bases; junction bases outside the gene matches: 2. Germline V gene lookup returns CDR1 SGHDT and CDR2 YYEEEE. The CDR3 runs 14 residues. The CDR3 loop is CASSLDRGSYGYTF. In DNA, the CDR3 is TGTGCCAGCAGCTTGGACAGGGGGTCCTATGGCTACACCTTC. Complete variable domain (other parts from reference TRBV5-6 and TRBJ1-2): DAGVTQSPTHLIKTRGQQVTLRCSPKSGHDTVSWYQQALGQGPQFIFQYYEEEERQRGNFPDRFSGHQFPNYSSELNVNALLLGDSALYLCASSLDRGSYGYTFGSGTRLTVV.

This chain uses TRBV14 with TRBJ1-1; D is ambiguous. The CDR3 is 14 residues long. Trimming took off 0 bases at V and 5 bases at J, with 10 bases between the two ends. Germline values: CDR1 SGHDN, CDR2 FVKESK. The CDR3 protein is CASSQDLTGTEAFF. The CDR3 DNA sequence: TGTGCCAGCAGCCAAGATCTAACGGGGACTGAAGCTTTCTTT.

The chain is built from TRBV7-8 and TRBJ1-2; TRBD1 is a possible D gene (5 bases). Trimming left V 2 bases short and J 4 bases short, with 14 bases between. Germline CDR1 reads SGHVS; CDR2 reads FQNEAQ. This CDR3 has 15 residues. The CDR3 coding sequence is TGTGCCAGCAGCTTAATGAGGGAGGGGCCCTATGGCTACACCTTC. It specifies CASSLMREGPYGYTF.